Described below is a single TCR beta chain sequence and its context. The method was immunoSEQ multiplex PCR; TCRdb's version includes in-frame clones alone and lacks a portion of them. Among about 98,000 clones, roughly 87% were seen once, and the ten largest hold less than 7.5%. This entry is derived from a study of cytomegalovirus exposure and HLA in healthy donors. Germline CDR1 and CDR2: SGHRS and YFSETQ. V was pared by 5 bases and J by 5 bases, with 5 bases of the junction left unmatched. The CDR3 has 14 amino acids. The V and J genes are TRBV5-1 and TRBJ2-7; TRBD1 matches 12 bases. Sequencing was carried out using PBMCs. The clonotype was recovered from a man in his late teens or twenties in good health and CMV-seropositive. The CDR3 nucleotides read TGCGCCAGCAGGCCCGGGACAGGGGGCAACGAGCAGTACTTC. Its translation is CASRPGTGGNEQYF.